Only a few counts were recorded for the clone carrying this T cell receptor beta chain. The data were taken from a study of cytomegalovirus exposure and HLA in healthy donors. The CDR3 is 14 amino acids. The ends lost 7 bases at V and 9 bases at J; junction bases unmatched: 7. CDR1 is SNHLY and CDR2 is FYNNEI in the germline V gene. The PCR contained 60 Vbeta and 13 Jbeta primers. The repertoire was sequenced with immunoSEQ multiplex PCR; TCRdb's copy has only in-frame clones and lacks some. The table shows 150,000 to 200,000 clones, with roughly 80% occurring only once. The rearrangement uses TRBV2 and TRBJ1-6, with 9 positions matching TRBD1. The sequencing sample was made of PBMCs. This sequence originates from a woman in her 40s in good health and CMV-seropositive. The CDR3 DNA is TGTGCCAGCATCGAACAGGGGGCTGTTTCACCCCTCCACTTT. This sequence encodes CASIEQGAVSPLHF.